This entry concerns a single T cell receptor (beta chain). What it binds is not known. Using a J-beta primer mix together with a sample-barcoded 5' primer, a second PCR was run for about 7 to 12 cycles. TCRdb re-derived calls from the 5' RACE reads in MiXCR, one entry per CDR3 protein. The sample lists some 1 million distinct CDR3 sequences, 40% to 50% occurring once. The data are from a study of blood T cells in healthy people across ages. Each sample yielded at least 6 micrograms of PBMC total RNA. Trimming at V came to 5 bases and at J to 3 bases, leaving 11 bases not matched to a gene. The CDR3 spans 17 residues. Germline CDR1 is SNHLY and CDR2 is FYNNEI. Study-level results: Diversity of TCR beta per million T cells declined in a roughly linear way with age.

The sample taken for sequencing was blood. The TCR comes from an older woman in good health. The V call is TRBV2, the J call TRBJ1-4, with 8 positions matching TRBD1. The CDR3 sequence is CASSYRTGPISNEKLFF. The CDR3 nucleotides are TGTGCCAGCAGTTACCGGACAGGGCCGATTTCTAATGAAAAACTGTTTTTT.